This T cell receptor beta chain was profiled in a study of cytomegalovirus exposure and HLA in healthy donors. Study-wide background: The 120 or so validation repertoires used a platform that matched the one used for the approximately 670 first-cohort repertoires, as a later analysis reported. Regarding the study as a whole: Many donors shared some public TCRs, even though most TCR sequences were rare. The study designated 150 to 200 TCR beta chains cytomegalovirus-associated.

Clones were read by immunoSEQ multiplex PCR, and TCRdb kept only the in-frame ones, dropping some. The sample lists approximately 260,000 clones, around 88% occurring once. CDR3 length: 15 residues. The V gene's germline CDR1 is SGHRS and CDR2 YFSETQ. V lost 0 bases and J lost 6, with 16 bases in between. Concerning this clone: No antigen is known for it.

The sequencing input was PBMCs. The clonotype comes from a woman aged 25 to 39 in good health and CMV-seropositive. The chain joins TRBV5-1 to TRBJ2-7; no firm D call. The CDR3 spells CASSLGYEILGEQYF. The CDR3 DNA reads TGCGCCAGCAGCTTGGGCTACGAGATTCTTGGCGAGCAGTACTTC. Based on the CDR3 plus reference TRBV5-1 and TRBJ2-7, the full variable domain is KAGVTQTPRYLIKTRGQQVTLSCSPISGHRSVSWYQQTPGQGLQFLFEYFSETQRNKGNFPGRFSGRQFSNSRSEMNVSTLELGDSALYLCASSLGYEILGEQYFGPGTRLTVT.